The 23 T cell receptor beta chains below all came from one sample that was sequenced in a study of tumour-infiltrating T cells in Burkitt lymphoma. The assay was immunoSEQ multiplex PCR, and TCRdb's table has in-frame clones only and misses some. Of 2,500 to 3,000 clones in the sample, 12% to 15% were seen once. The sequenced material came from tumor tissue. These receptors all come from a human donor with Burkitt lymphoma.

By share, this clone counts as large. This chain connects TRBV7-6 to TRBJ2-2, with D perhaps matching TRBD2 (6 bases). Trimming took off 6 bases at V and 6 bases at J, with 17 bases between the two ends. CDR1 and CDR2 (germline): SGHVS, FNYEAQ. The CDR3 is 15 amino acids. The CDR3 spells CASRKKLAEAGELFF. CDR3 in DNA: TGTGCCAGCAGGAAGAAACTAGCCGAGGCCGGGGAGCTGTTTTTT.

This clone was found a few times. The rearrangement links TRBV30 to TRBJ2-5; no clear D gene. There are 11 residues in the CDR3. The germline V and J ends were trimmed by 3 bases and 5 bases, with 7 bases remaining between them. The germline CDR1 and CDR2 sequences are GTSNPN and SVGIG (reference sequence). CDR3 protein: CAWRSYETQYF. As DNA, the CDR3 is TGTGCCTGGAGATCCTACGAGACCCAGTACTTC.

The rearrangement uses TRBV18 and TRBJ2-3; 9 positions match TRBD2. Trimming removed 3 bases from V and 2 bases from J; junction bases left unmatched: 9. The CDR3 has 17 amino acids. Germline V gene data show CDR1 as KGHSH and CDR2 as LQKENI. CDR3 sequence reads: CASSPKLAGHITDTQYF. The CDR3 DNA reads as TGTGCCAGCTCACCGAAGCTAGCGGGGCACATCACAGATACGCAGTATTTT.

The CDR3 sequence: CASSYSNYGYTF. The CDR3 nucleotides read TGCGCCAGCAGTTACTCAAACTATGGCTACACCTTC. The chain recombines TRBV4-1 with TRBJ1-2; no reliable D call. The CDR3 runs to 12 residues. Germline V gives CDR1 MGHRA, CDR2 YSYEKL. The germline V and J ends were trimmed by 6 bases and 2 bases, with 7 bases remaining between them.

The chain combines TRBV11-2 with TRBJ1-2; TRBD1 might be the D (5 bases). V was clipped by 5 bases and J by 3 bases, with 25 bases between them. The V gene's germline CDR1 is SGHAT and CDR2 FQNNGV. This CDR3 has 18 amino acids. The CDR3 region is CASSAIPYVGVQHYGYTF. CDR3 nucleotides: TGTGCCAGCAGCGCCATACCGTATGTGGGGGTTCAACACTATGGCTACACCTTC.

This clone was found a few times. The genes are TRBV2 and TRBJ1-4; no definite D call. Trimming pared 6 bases from V and 0 bases from J, leaving 11 bases between. This CDR3 is 15 amino acids long. The germline CDR1 and CDR2 sequences are SNHLY and FYNNEI. The DNA of the CDR3 is TGTGCCAGCAGCTCCTTTCCAGCAACTAATGAAAAACTGTTTTTT. Translation gives CASSSFPATNEKLFF.

The chain carries TRBV9 and TRBJ2-7; 8 bases map to TRBD2. CDR1 and CDR2 from the germline V gene are SGDLS and YYNGEE. This CDR3 spans 15 amino acids. The ends lost 0 bases at V and 2 bases at J; junction bases unmatched: 4. The DNA of the CDR3 is TGTGCCAGCAGCGTAGAGGGGACTAGTGCCTACGAGCAGTACTTC. This translates into CASSVEGTSAYEQYF.

This clone appeared a few times. The chain has TRBV27 and TRBJ1-5; D uncertain. Trimming stripped 3 bases from V and 2 bases from J, with 5 bases between. The CDR3 has 13 amino acids. The germline V gene encodes CDR1 MNHEY and CDR2 SMNVEV (reference sequence). The CDR3 nucleotides are TGTGCCAGCAGTTTTGTGGGCAATCAGCCCCAGCATTTT. As protein: CASSFVGNQPQHF.

This clone was recorded a few times. This chain links TRBV9 with TRBJ1-3; D remains unclear. The germline V and J ends were trimmed by 3 bases and 2 bases, with 15 bases remaining between them. Germline lookup yields CDR1 SGDLS and CDR2 YYNGEE. This CDR3 comprises 16 residues. DNA for the CDR3: TGTGCCAGCAGCGAACCCGAGGGCTCTCCTGGAAACACCATATATTTT. This sequence encodes CASSEPEGSPGNTIYF.

This clone appeared a few times. This chain links TRBV7-8 with TRBJ2-5; unclear D gene. Looked up from germline, CDR1 is SGHVS and CDR2 is FQNEAQ. CDR3 length: 15 residues. The V end was cut by 5 bases, the J end by 5 bases, with 18 bases between. CDR3 loop: CASSQLDGYGETQYF. The CDR3 coding sequence is TGTGCCAGCAGCCAATTGGACGGTTATGGGGAGACCCAGTACTTC.

The chain combines TRBV7-7 with TRBJ1-1, with 7 bases aligning to TRBD1. The CDR3 runs 13 residues. With V trimmed by 3 bases and J by 6 bases, 4 bases remained unmatched. The germline V gene has CDR1 SSHAT and CDR2 FNYEAQ (reference sequence). CDR3: CASSFTGTAEAFF. CDR3 bases: TGTGCCAGCAGCTTTACCGGGACAGCTGAAGCTTTCTTT.

The table lists this clone with a few counts. The J gene is TRBJ2-7, the V gene TRBV10-3; 12 positions match TRBD2. The ends lost 6 bases at V and 4 bases at J; junction bases unmatched: 7. Germline assignment: CDR1 ENHRY and CDR2 SYGVKD. This CDR3 is 15 amino acids long. The CDR3 here is CAIRGMGLAGYEQYF. The DNA of the CDR3 is TGTGCCATCAGGGGCATGGGACTAGCGGGTTACGAGCAGTACTTC.

This clone appeared a few times. V and J are TRBV30 and TRBJ1-3, with D tentatively TRBD1 (6 bases). V gave up 1 base and J gave up 4 bases, with 23 bases separating them. CDR1 GTSNPN and CDR2 SVGIG come from the germline V gene (reference sequence). The CDR3 runs 18 residues. The CDR3 region is CAWSAPGTREMWGNTIYF. Here the CDR3 DNA reads TGTGCCTGGAGTGCTCCTGGGACAAGGGAGATGTGGGGAAACACCATATATTTT. The full variable domain, its missing parts supplied by reference TRBV30 and TRBJ1-3, is SQTIHQWPATLVQPVGSPLSLECTVEGTSNPNLYWYRQAAGRGLQLLFYSVGIGQISSEVPQNLSASRPQDRQFILSSKKLLLSDSGFYLCAWSAPGTREMWGNTIYFGEGSWLTVV.

The J gene is TRBJ2-5, the V gene TRBV5-1; 8 bases are shared with TRBD1. V dropped 4 bases and J dropped 5; count of bases not matched to a gene: 7. Germline CDR1 reads SGHRS; CDR2 reads YFSETQ. This CDR3 has 14 amino acids. The CDR3 loop reads CASSHQGARETQYF. In DNA form, the CDR3 reads TGCGCCAGCAGCCACCAGGGGGCCCGGGAGACCCAGTACTTC.

V gene TRBV4-2 combines with J gene TRBJ2-1, with D possibly being TRBD2 (5 bases). Looked up from germline, CDR1 is LGHNA and CDR2 is YNFKEQ. The germline V and J ends were trimmed by 4 bases and 0 bases, with 10 bases remaining between them. CDR3 size: 15 residues. The CDR3 sequence is CASSLAGSSYNEQFF. CDR3 coding DNA: TGTGCCAGCAGCCTAGCTGGGAGCTCCTACAATGAGCAGTTCTTC.

The chain employs TRBV7-9 and TRBJ1-1; no definite D call. CDR3 length equals 14 residues. Germline CDR1 reads SEHNR; CDR2 reads FQNEAQ (reference sequence). Trimming stripped 1 base from V and 8 bases from J, with 14 bases between. CDR3 bases: TGTGCCAGCAGCTTAGGGTTGGGATGCTCGGAAGCTTTCTTT. It is translated as CASSLGLGCSEAFF. The full variable domain, in which reference TRBV7-9 and TRBJ1-1 provide the parts outside the CDR3, is DTGVSQNPRHKITKRGQNVTFRCDPISEHNRLYWYRQTLGQGPEFLTYFQNEAQLEKSRLLSDRFSAERPKGSFSTLEIQRTEQGDSAMYLCASSLGLGCSEAFFGQGTRLTVV.

This clone was picked up a small number of times. J is TRBJ2-1 and V is TRBV18; TRBD2 matches at 8 bases. The length of the CDR3 is 15 residues. With 0 bases clipped from V and 7 bases from J, the junction kept 5 bases outside the gene matches. CDR1 and CDR2 (germline): KGHSH, LQKENI. In nucleotides, the CDR3 is TGTGCCAGCTCACCACCCGTCGGGAGGGGGAATGAGCAGTTCTTC. It specifies CASSPPVGRGNEQFF. Combining the CDR3 with reference TRBV18 and TRBJ2-1 gives the whole variable domain NAGVMQNPRHLVRRRGQEARLRCSPMKGHSHVYWYRQLPEEGLKFMVYLQKENIIDESGMPKERFSAEFPKEGPSILRIQQVVRGDSAAYFCASSPPVGRGNEQFFGPGTRLTVL.

The chain is built from TRBV5-4 and TRBJ2-3; weak D call: TRBD2 (6 bases). The CDR3 loop spans 14 amino acids. The germline CDR1 and CDR2 sequences are SGHNT and YYREEE (reference sequence). The V end lost 1 base, the J end lost 1 base, and 7 bases lay between the germline ends. The CDR3 sequence: CASSLPGGTDTQYF. The CDR3 nucleotides read TGTGCCAGCAGCTTGCCGGGAGGCACAGATACGCAGTATTTT.

A few counts support this clone. The gene calls are TRBV7-2 and TRBJ2-3; the D is unclear. Germline CDR1 is SGHTA and CDR2 is FQGNSA. The V end was cut by 3 bases, the J end by 0 bases, with 10 bases between. This CDR3 comprises 15 residues. The CDR3 bases are TGTGCCAGCAGCTTGCCAGGCCAAAGCACAGATACGCAGTATTTT. Protein sequence: CASSLPGQSTDTQYF.

This clone occurred a few times. V is TRBV27 and J is TRBJ1-1; TRBD1 matches 8 bases. The CDR3 runs to 13 residues. Germline loops: CDR1 MNHEY, CDR2 SMNVEV (reference sequence). Germline trimming cut 7 bases from V and 3 bases from J; bases unmatched to any gene: 4. The CDR3 reads CASIGQGYTEAFF. The CDR3 coding sequence is TGTGCCAGCATTGGACAGGGTTACACTGAAGCTTTCTTT.

The gene calls are TRBV10-2 and TRBJ2-3; D uncertain. This CDR3 is built from 14 residues. The germline V gene has CDR1 WSHSY and CDR2 SAAADI. Trimming left V 3 bases short and J 3 bases short, with 10 bases between. The CDR3, as DNA: TGCGCCAGCAGTGACGTCCAGGCAACAGATACGCAGTATTTT. It encodes CASSDVQATDTQYF.

Here the CDR3 DNA reads TGTGCCAGCAGCCAATTCCAAGAGACCCAGTACTTC. Its protein is CASSQFQETQYF. The J gene is TRBJ2-5, the V gene TRBV4-2; no clear D. This CDR3 has 12 amino acids. CDR1 and CDR2 from the germline V gene are LGHNA and YNFKEQ. Trimming cost V 2 bases and J 1 base, with 2 bases left between them.

This clone was seen a handful of times. The chain combines TRBV6-1 with TRBJ2-3; D is perhaps TRBD2 (6 bases). Trimming left V 5 bases short and J 0 bases short, with 12 bases between. CDR1 is MNHNS, CDR2 SASEGT, per germline. The CDR3 runs 15 residues. CDR3 in DNA: TGTGCCAGCAGTTCCTATAGCGGAAGCACAGATACGCAGTATTTT. It yields the protein CASSSYSGSTDTQYF.